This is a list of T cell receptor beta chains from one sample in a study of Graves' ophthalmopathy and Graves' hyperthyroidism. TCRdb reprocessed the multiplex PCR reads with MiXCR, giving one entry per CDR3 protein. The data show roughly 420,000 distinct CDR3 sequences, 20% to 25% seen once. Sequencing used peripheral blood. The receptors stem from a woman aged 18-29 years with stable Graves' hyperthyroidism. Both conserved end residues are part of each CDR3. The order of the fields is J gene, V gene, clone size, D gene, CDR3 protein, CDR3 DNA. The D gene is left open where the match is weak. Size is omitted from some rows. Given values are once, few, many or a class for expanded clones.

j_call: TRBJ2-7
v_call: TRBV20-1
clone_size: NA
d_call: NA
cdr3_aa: CSARVGEVDEQYF
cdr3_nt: TGCAGTGCTAGAGTCGGGGAGGTAGACGAGCAGTACTTC

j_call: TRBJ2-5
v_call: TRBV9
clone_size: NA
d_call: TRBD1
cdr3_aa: CASSVGTGAETQYF
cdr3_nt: TGTGCCAGCAGCGTAGGGACAGGCGCAGAGACCCAGTACTTC

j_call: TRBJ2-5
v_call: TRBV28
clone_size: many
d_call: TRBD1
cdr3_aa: CASRPPTGLKETQYF
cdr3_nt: TGTGCCAGCAGACCCCCGACAGGGTTGAAAGAGACCCAGTACTTC

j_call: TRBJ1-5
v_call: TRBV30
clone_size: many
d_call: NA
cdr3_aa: CAWGAGADQPQHF
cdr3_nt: TGTGCCTGGGGGGCGGGGGCCGATCAGCCCCAGCATTTT

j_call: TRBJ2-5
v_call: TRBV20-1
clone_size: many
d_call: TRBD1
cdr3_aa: CSATTGGETQYF
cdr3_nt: TGCAGTGCCACGACAGGGGGAGAGACCCAGTACTTC

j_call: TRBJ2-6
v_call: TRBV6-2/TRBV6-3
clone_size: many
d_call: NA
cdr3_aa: CASRTWGDSGANALTF
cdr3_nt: TGTGCCAGCAGAACGTGGGGGGACTCTGGGGCCAACGCCCTGACTTTC

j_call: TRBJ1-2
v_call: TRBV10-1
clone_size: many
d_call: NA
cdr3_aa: CASSAGPRWGYTF
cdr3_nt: TGCGCCAGCAGTGCAGGACCGCGTTGGGGCTACACCTTC

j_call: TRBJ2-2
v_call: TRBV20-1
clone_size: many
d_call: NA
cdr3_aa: CSAGLLNTGELFF
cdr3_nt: TGCAGTGCCGGACTCCTGAACACCGGGGAGCTGTTTTTT

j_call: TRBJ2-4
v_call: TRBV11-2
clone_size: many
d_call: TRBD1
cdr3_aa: CASSSMGDRGGLAKNIQYF
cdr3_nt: TGTGCCAGCAGCTCAATGGGAGACAGGGGGGGATTAGCCAAAAACATTCAGTACTTC

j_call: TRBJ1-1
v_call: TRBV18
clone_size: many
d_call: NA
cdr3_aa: CASAGLGTEAFF
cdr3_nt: TGTGCCAGCGCGGGGTTGGGCACTGAAGCTTTCTTT

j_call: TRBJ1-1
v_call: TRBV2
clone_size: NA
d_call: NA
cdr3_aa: CASMGDTEAFF
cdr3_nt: TGTGCCAGCATGGGAGACACTGAAGCTTTCTTT

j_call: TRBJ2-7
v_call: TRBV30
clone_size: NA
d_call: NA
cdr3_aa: CAWSVGPGPYEQYF
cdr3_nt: TGTGCCTGGAGTGTGGGACCGGGACCCTACGAGCAGTACTTC

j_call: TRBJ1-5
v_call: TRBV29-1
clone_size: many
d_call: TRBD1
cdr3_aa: CSVGIGGASNQPQHF
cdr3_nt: TGCAGCGTGGGAATAGGGGGCGCGAGCAATCAGCCCCAGCATTTT

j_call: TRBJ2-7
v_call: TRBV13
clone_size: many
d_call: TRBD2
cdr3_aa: CASSLWGSGSLSSGHEQYF
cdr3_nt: TGTGCCAGCAGCTTATGGGGTAGCGGGAGTCTCAGCTCAGGGCACGAGCAGTACTTC

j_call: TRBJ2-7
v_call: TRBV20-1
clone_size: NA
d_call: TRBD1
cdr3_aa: CSARDTRTGYEQYF
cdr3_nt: TGCAGTGCTAGAGATACCCGGACAGGCTACGAGCAGTACTTC

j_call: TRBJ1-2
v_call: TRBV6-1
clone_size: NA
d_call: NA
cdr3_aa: CASESVGRTYGYTF
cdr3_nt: TGTGCCAGCGAATCGGTGGGACGGACCTATGGCTACACCTTC

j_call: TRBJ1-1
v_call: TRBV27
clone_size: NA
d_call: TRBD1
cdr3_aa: CASSGVGQGIGNTEAFF
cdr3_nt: TGTGCCAGCAGTGGGGTGGGACAGGGTATCGGGAACACTGAAGCTTTCTTT

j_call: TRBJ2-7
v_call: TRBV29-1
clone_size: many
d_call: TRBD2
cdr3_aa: CSCDATSGGYYEQYF
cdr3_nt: TGCAGCTGCGATGCGACTAGCGGGGGCTACTACGAGCAGTACTTC

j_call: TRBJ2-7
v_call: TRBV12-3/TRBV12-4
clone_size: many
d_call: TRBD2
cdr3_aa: CASSPTSGSSSYEQYF
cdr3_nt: TGTGCCAGCAGTCCCACTAGCGGGAGCAGCTCCTACGAGCAGTACTTC

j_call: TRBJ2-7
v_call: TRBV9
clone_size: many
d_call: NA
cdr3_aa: CASSEGGQIRDEQYF
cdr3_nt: TGTGCCAGCAGCGAGGGGGGACAAATAAGGGACGAGCAGTACTTC

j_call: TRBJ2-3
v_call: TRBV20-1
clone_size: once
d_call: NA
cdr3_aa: CSASPYKASWSSTDTQYF
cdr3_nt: TGCAGTGCTAGTCCTTACAAAGCGAGTTGGTCTAGCACAGATACGCAGTATTTT

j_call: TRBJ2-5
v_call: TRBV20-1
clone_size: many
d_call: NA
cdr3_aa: CSASGLSETQYF
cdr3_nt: TGCAGTGCCTCTGGACTTTCGGAGACCCAGTACTTC

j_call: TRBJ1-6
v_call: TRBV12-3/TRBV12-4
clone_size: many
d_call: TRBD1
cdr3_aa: CASRPAGGGSPLHF
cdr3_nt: TGTGCCAGCAGACCCGCAGGGGGGGGATCACCCCTCCACTTT

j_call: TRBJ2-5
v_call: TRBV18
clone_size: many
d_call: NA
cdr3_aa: CASSPPSETQYF
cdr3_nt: TGTGCCAGCTCACCACCGTCGGAGACCCAGTACTTC